The 3 T cell receptor beta chains listed next were all sequenced from one sample in a study of T cells in Graves' hyperthyroidism and ophthalmopathy. What was amplified from RNA transcripts were TCR beta CDR3 regions. The study used the HTBI primer set for a first-round RT-PCR of the TCR CDR3. TCRdb ran MiXCR on the multiplex PCR reads and lists one entry per CDR3 protein. The sample holds some 300,000 distinct CDR3 sequences; around 17% are singletons and the top ten take roughly a third. Sequenced sample: blood. All receptors come from a man aged 25 to 40 with Graves' hyperthyroidism.

The CDR3, as DNA: TGCAGTGCTAGCGGCACTGAAGCTTTCTTT. Amino acid sequence: CSASGTEAFF. J is TRBJ1-1 and V is TRBV20-1; D not resolved. CDR1 is DFQATT and CDR2 is SNEGSKA in the germline V gene (reference sequence). The CDR3 has 10 residues. Deletions cut 3 bases from V and 4 bases from J, with 3 bases between.

This clonotype was found a few times. The genes are TRBV27 and TRBJ2-7; 8 bases agree with TRBD1. Looked up from germline, CDR1 is MNHEY and CDR2 is SMNVEV (reference sequence). V shed 7 bases, J shed 7 bases, and the junction held 6 bases outside the gene matches. The CDR3 spans 12 residues. The CDR3 region has the DNA TGTGCCAGCACCGCAGGGGGCACGGAGCAGTACTTC. As protein: CASTAGGTEQYF.

This clonotype came up many times. This chain joins TRBV10-3 and TRBJ2-3; either TRBD1 or TRBD2 may supply D (5 bases each). The V gene's germline CDR1 is ENHRY and CDR2 SYGVKD. V shed 0 bases and J shed 6 bases, with 13 bases lying between them. The CDR3 totals 15 residues. The DNA for the CDR3 is TGTGCCATCAGTGAGTCAATTGGCTGGGGGGATACGCAGTATTTT. Translation: CAISESIGWGDTQYF.